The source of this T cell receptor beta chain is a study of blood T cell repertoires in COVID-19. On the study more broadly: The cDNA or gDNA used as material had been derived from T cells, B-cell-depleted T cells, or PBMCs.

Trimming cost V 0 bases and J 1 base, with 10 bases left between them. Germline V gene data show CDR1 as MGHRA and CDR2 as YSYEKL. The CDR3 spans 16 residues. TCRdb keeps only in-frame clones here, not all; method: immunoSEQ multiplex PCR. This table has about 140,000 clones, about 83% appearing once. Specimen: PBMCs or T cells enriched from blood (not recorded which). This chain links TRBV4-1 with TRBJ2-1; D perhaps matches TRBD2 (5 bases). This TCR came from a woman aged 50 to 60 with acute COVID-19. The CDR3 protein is CASSQDAPGSYNEQFF. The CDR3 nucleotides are TGCGCCAGCAGCCAAGACGCCCCGGGGTCCTACAATGAGCAGTTCTTC.